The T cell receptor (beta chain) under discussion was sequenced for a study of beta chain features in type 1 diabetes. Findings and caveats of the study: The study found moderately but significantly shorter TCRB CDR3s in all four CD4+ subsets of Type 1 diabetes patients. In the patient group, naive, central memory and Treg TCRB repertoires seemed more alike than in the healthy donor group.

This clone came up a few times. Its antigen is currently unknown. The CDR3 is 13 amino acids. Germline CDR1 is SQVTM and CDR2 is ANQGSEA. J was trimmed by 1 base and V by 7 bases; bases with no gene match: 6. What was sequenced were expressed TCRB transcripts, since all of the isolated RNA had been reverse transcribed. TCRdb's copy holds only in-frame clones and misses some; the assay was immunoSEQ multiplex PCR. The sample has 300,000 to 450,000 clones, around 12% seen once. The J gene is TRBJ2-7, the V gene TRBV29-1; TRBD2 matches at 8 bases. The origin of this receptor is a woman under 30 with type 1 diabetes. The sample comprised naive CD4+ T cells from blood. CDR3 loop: CSASGLGSYEQYF. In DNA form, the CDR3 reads TGCAGCGCCTCGGGACTAGGGTCCTACGAGCAGTACTTC.